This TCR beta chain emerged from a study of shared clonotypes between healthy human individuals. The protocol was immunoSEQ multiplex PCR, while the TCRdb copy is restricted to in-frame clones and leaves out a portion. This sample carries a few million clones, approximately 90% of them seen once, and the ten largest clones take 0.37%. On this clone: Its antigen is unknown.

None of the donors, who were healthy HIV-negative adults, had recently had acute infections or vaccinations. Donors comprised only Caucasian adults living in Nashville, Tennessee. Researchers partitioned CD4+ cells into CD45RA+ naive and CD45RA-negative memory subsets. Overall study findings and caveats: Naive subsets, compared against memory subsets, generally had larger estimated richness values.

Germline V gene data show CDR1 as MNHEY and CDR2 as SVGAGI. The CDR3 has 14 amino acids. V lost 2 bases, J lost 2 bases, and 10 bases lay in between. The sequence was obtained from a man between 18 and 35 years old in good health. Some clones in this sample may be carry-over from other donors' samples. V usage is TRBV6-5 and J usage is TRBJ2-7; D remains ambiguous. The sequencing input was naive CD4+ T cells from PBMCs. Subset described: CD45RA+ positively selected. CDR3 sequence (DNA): TGTGCCAGCAGTTACGCCCTCACCGCCTACGAGCAGTACTTC. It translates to CASSYALTAYEQYF.